This TCR beta chain was observed in a study of blood T cell repertoires in COVID-19. Study at large: From T cells, B-cell-depleted T cells, or PBMCs came the material, which was cDNA or gDNA.

Germline V gives CDR1 WNHNN, CDR2 SYGVQD (reference sequence). The CDR3 consists of 17 residues. V shed 3 bases and J 2 bases; nucleotides not matched to a gene: 10. The assay was immunoSEQ multiplex PCR, and TCRdb's table has in-frame clones only and misses some. Of roughly 160,000 clones in the sample, under 95% are singletons; the top ten hold around 2.1%. This sequence was found in a man aged 18-30 years with acute or convalescent COVID-19. The source material was peripheral blood. The chain carries TRBV10-1 and TRBJ2-4; 7 positions match TRBD1. The CDR3 bases are TGCGCCAGCAGTGATACCCCGACAGGGCGGACCAAAAACATTCAGTACTTC. It specifies CASSDTPTGRTKNIQYF.